This record concerns one T cell receptor beta chain sequence. Its antigen is unknown. No base quality information exists; no much larger clone differs at one position. Trimming costs V 4 bases and J 1 base, and their ends lie 16 bases apart. In the germline V gene, CDR1 corresponds to MNHEY and CDR2 to SVGEGT. The CDR3, from cysteine to phenylalanine, totals 16 residues. The read is trimmed to its CDR3 DNA, 48 bases read in frame from base 1. This sample was taken from a study of vaccination effects on CD4 cells after COVID-19 (dated 2022 in TCRdb). Context from the whole study: To identify antigen-specific CD4+ T cell clonotypes by their expansion, the ViraFEST assay first stimulated PBMC with viral peptide pools and then applied TCR sequencing. Post-vaccine samples across the study were collected a median of 72 days after the second dose, with a range of 14 to 241. About 2.1 million PBMC per well were cultured in IMDM with 5% human AB serum, 9 to 10 IU/ml IL-2 and gentamicin, plus 10 ug/ml peptides. SARS-CoV-2 spike-specific CD4+ TCR repertoires were compared before and after mRNA vaccination in COVID-19 convalescent patients and in infection-naive vaccine recipients. A total of approximately 9 COVID-19 convalescent patients and a handful of SARS-CoV-2-naive healthy vaccine recipients were included in the full study. Cultures from other donors in the study were sequenced using the Oncomine TCR Beta short-read assay on an Illumina iSeq 100. General study outcomes and caveats: In healthy vaccine recipients, vaccine-induced clones were almost all SARS-CoV-2 mono-reactive, with only 1 of 255 being cross-reactive with common cold coronaviruses. Marked clonal contraction was observed in both infection-induced and vaccine-induced clones at late post-vaccination timepoints, consistent with waning T cell responses. The study was limited by a small number of convalescent patients and lacked early post-infection timepoints.

Library prep was done by the immunoSEQ multiplex PCR assay. DNA from the CD4+ T cells that had been cultured and isolated underwent TCR beta CDR3 sequencing. As for how the authors treated the data: Non-productive TCR sequences were discarded, and reads were trimmed to the CDR3 region, with only CDR3s of 7 or more amino acids retained. Antigen-specific clonotypes were identified using the MANAFEST web app by comparison of expansion in peptide wells against reference cultures. For clones to be considered positive, expansion at FDR<0.05 versus reference and all other wells, an odds ratio above 5, and a frequency above 0.1% in two replicate wells were required. Cross-reactive clonotypes were defined as significantly expanded in SARS-CoV-2 spike wells and in at least one common cold coronavirus spike condition. CDR3 similarity was assessed by Levenshtein distance with the stringdist R package, and unrooted trees were built with ape in R 3.6.1. TCRdb took over this immuneACCESS table, retaining in-frame rearrangements with V and J assigned. Such tables are incomplete; in checked studies, under half of the missing clones stem from an unresolved V gene, and the remainder is unexplained. Clone size and the V and J calls come from that table; the DNA yielded D and trimming. This sample is represented by 60,000 to 80,000 clones; 74% of them were singletons. Approximately 2% of the sample is taken by the ten largest.

After 10 to 11 days of culture, CD4+ T cells were isolated with the EasySep CD4+ T cell isolation kit. Participants received two doses of either the BNT162b2 or the mRNA-1273 mRNA SARS-CoV-2 vaccine. The absence of prior SARS-CoV-2 infection in healthy vaccine recipients was confirmed by negative nucleocapsid antibodies before and after vaccination. On days 3 and 7, half of the culture medium was replaced with fresh IL-2-containing medium. Each peptide stimulation condition was cultured in triplicate wells unless otherwise noted. PBMC were separated from whole blood using Ficoll-Paque Plus gradient centrifugation and were then either cryopreserved at -140C or used fresh. Genomic DNA was extracted from cultured CD4+ T cells with the QIAamp micro DNA kit.

The chain employs TRBV6-2 or TRBV6-3 and TRBJ1-1; the D gene is not confidently resolved. The material was CD4+ T cells from PBMCs cultured without peptide, obtained after COVID-19 vaccination. The sequence derives from a human donor who received a COVID-19 vaccine. The DNA reads as follows: TGTGCCAGCAGTTCCCCCTATTGGTGGGCGAACACTGAAGCTTTCTTT. It codes for CASSSPYWWANTEAFF.